The 19 T cell receptor beta chains presented below share a single source sample, sequenced in a study of cytomegalovirus exposure and HLA in healthy donors (dated by TCRdb to the late 2010s). The library was prepared using the immunoSEQ multiplex PCR assay. For the multiplex PCR, a mixture combining 60 forward primers for TCR Vbeta segments and 13 reverse primers for TCR Jbeta segments was used. The table comes from immuneACCESS by way of TCRdb, which keeps in-frame sequences with V and J called. Part of the clones is missing from these tables; in studies checked, under half for an unresolved V gene and the rest for unknown reasons. Here the sample has 200,000 to 250,000 clones; around 85% occur a single time. Of the sample, about 1.7% is held by the ten largest clones. The material sequenced was PBMCs. The source of these receptors is a man in his fifties in good health and CMV-seronegative.

As DNA, the CDR3 is TGTGCCAGCAGTGCCCCCGGGACTAGCAACGAGCAGTACTTC. Protein: CASSAPGTSNEQYF. The genes are TRBV6-5 and TRBJ2-7, with TRBD2 identical over 9 bases. CDR3 length equals 14 residues. Trimming cost V 5 bases and J 5 bases; bases outside gene matches: 7. CDR1 and CDR2 (germline): MNHEY, SVGAGI.

V and J are TRBV28 and TRBJ2-5, with D unresolved. Germline CDR1 is MDHEN and CDR2 is SYDVKM. The CDR3 is made up of 12 amino acids. The V end lost 10 bases, the J end lost 5 bases, and 14 bases lay between the germline ends. The CDR3 nucleotides read TGTGCCATCGGTTTTAGTGCCGAGACCCAGTACTTC. Amino acids: CAIGFSAETQYF.

The rearrangement joins TRBV29-1 to TRBJ2-2; TRBD2 agrees at 10 bases. Germline values: CDR1 SQVTM, CDR2 ANQGSEA. Unmatched junction bases numbered 2, after V lost 2 bases and J lost 2 bases. The CDR3 runs 15 residues. This CDR3 is CSVELAGVNTGELFF. The DNA of the CDR3 is TGCAGCGTTGAACTAGCGGGAGTCAACACCGGGGAGCTGTTTTTT.

The chain is built from TRBV28 and TRBJ2-3, with 9 bases identical to TRBD1. V lost 2 bases and J lost 0; bases outside the gene matches: 6. Germline V lookup: CDR1 MDHEN, CDR2 SYDVKM. CDR3 size: 17 residues. CDR3 sequence: CASSLDRTGASTDTQYF. CDR3 DNA sequence: TGTGCCAGCAGTTTAGACCGGACAGGGGCTAGCACAGATACGCAGTATTTT. The complete variable domain, with remaining parts taken from reference TRBV28 and TRBJ2-3, reads DVKVTQSSRYLVKRTGEKVFLECVQDMDHENMFWYRQDPGLGLRLIYFSYDVKMKEKGDIPEGYSVSREKKERFSLILESASTNQTSMYLCASSLDRTGASTDTQYFGPGTRLTVL.

The rearrangement uses TRBV19 and TRBJ2-7, with D possibly matching TRBD1 (5 bases). The CDR3 is made up of 14 amino acids. V was shortened by 1 base and J by 7 bases, with 14 bases between the two germline ends. The germline V gene encodes CDR1 LNHDA and CDR2 SQIVND (reference sequence). CDR3 in amino acids: CASSIVEGAGEQYF. Written as DNA, the CDR3 is TGTGCCAGTAGTATAGTCGAAGGGGCAGGAGAGCAGTACTTC.

The rearrangement uses TRBV7-3 and TRBJ2-7; 8 bases map to TRBD1. Unmatched junction bases numbered 8, after V lost 5 bases and J lost 5 bases. Germline CDR1 SGHTA, CDR2 FQGTGA. This CDR3 is 14 amino acids long. CDR3 nucleotide sequence: TGTGCCAGCAGCCCCCGGACAGGGAGGAACGAGCAGTACTTC. It yields the protein CASSPRTGRNEQYF.

This rearrangement joins TRBV27 to TRBJ2-7, with D unclear. Deletions cut 6 bases from V and 7 bases from J, with 16 bases between. CDR3 length equals 13 residues. Per the germline V gene, CDR1 is MNHEY and CDR2 is SMNVEV (reference sequence). CDR3 region: CASSLFSGWEQYF. The DNA for the CDR3 is TGTGCCAGCAGCCTCTTTTCCGGGTGGGAGCAGTACTTC.

This rearrangement joins TRBV19 to TRBJ1-1, with no clear D. Germline CDR1 reads LNHDA; CDR2 reads SQIVND (reference sequence). This CDR3 is built from 12 residues. V was shortened by 10 bases and J by 1 base, with 10 bases between the two germline ends. The CDR3: CAIATGNTEAFF. DNA of the CDR3: TGTGCCATCGCGACGGGGAACACTGAAGCTTTCTTT.

The V and J genes are TRBV27 and TRBJ2-6; TRBD1 matches 8 bases. The CDR3 loop spans 18 amino acids. Trimming removed 3 bases from V and 0 bases from J; junction bases left unmatched: 7. Germline V lookup: CDR1 MNHEY, CDR2 SMNVEV (reference sequence). CDR3 bases: TGTGCCAGCAGTTTTTCCGGACAGGGACTCTCTGGGGCCAACGTCCTGACTTTC. Protein: CASSFSGQGLSGANVLTF.

The genes are TRBV7-9 and TRBJ2-3; D remains ambiguous. The ends were cut back, 4 bases at V and 0 bases at J, with 5 bases in the middle. This CDR3 region has 13 residues. Germline V gene sequence: CDR1 SEHNR, CDR2 FQNEAQ (reference sequence). The CDR3 loop reads CASSYGSTDTQYF. CDR3 nucleotides: TGTGCCAGCAGCTACGGGAGCACAGATACGCAGTATTTT. Full variable domain (missing parts from reference TRBV7-9 and TRBJ2-3): DTGVSQNPRHKITKRGQNVTFRCDPISEHNRLYWYRQTLGQGPEFLTYFQNEAQLEKSRLLSDRFSAERPKGSFSTLEIQRTEQGDSAMYLCASSYGSTDTQYFGPGTRLTVL.

The chain carries TRBV30 and TRBJ2-5, with TRBD1 matching 12 bases. In germline, CDR1 is GTSNPN, CDR2 SVGIG (reference sequence). The CDR3 spans 15 residues. J lost 4 bases, V lost 3 bases, and 6 bases had no gene match. The CDR3 region is CAWRPGQGARETQYF. Here the CDR3 DNA reads TGTGCCTGGAGGCCGGGACAGGGGGCACGAGAGACCCAGTACTTC.

For the CDR3, the DNA is TGCAGCGTGGCCGGGACAGGGTCCGGGCAGTATTTT. It is translated as CSVAGTGSGQYF. The chain employs TRBV29-1 and TRBJ2-3; TRBD1 matches at 9 bases. The ends lost 6 bases at V and 11 bases at J; junction bases unmatched: 9. This CDR3 spans 12 amino acids. Germline lookup yields CDR1 SQVTM and CDR2 ANQGSEA.

The rearrangement uses TRBV4-2 and TRBJ2-7, with 9 nucleotides matching TRBD2. Trimming took 3 bases from V and 3 from J; bases not matched to a gene: 9. The CDR3 has 16 residues. Germline V CDR1 and CDR2: LGHNA, YNFKEQ. CDR3 sequence: CASSHYSGRGNYEQYF. The DNA of the CDR3 is TGTGCCAGCAGCCACTATAGCGGGAGAGGGAACTACGAGCAGTACTTC.

The V gene is TRBV5-4, the J gene TRBJ2-7; tentatively, D is TRBD1 (5 bases). V dropped 1 base and J dropped 5 bases, with 13 bases sitting between them. The CDR3 totals 14 residues. Germline CDR1 is SGHNT and CDR2 is YYREEE (reference sequence). CDR3 protein: CASSLPGQSHEQYF. CDR3 bases: TGTGCCAGCAGCTTGCCTGGACAAAGCCACGAGCAGTACTTC.

In its sample, this clone was seen once. The chain joins TRBV6-5 to TRBJ2-1, with 9 bases lining up with TRBD2. CDR3 length: 16 residues. The J segment lost 2 bases and the V segment lost 4 bases, leaving 6 bases of the junction unmatched. The V gene's germline CDR1 is MNHEY and CDR2 SVGAGI. CDR3 sequence reads: CASSSRASGAYNEQFF. The CDR3 nucleotides are TGTGCCAGCAGTTCCCGGGCTAGCGGGGCCTACAATGAGCAGTTCTTC.

The genes are TRBV5-4 and TRBJ2-7; 7 bases agree with TRBD1. This CDR3 has 14 residues. J was trimmed by 0 bases and V by 3 bases; bases with no gene match: 3. The germline gives CDR1 SGHNT, CDR2 YYREEE (reference sequence). The chain's CDR3 is CASSSGTDSYEQYF. The CDR3, as DNA: TGTGCCAGCAGCTCCGGGACAGACTCCTACGAGCAGTACTTC.

To note about this clone: The junction shows a germline mismatch at one end, possibly a read error. The chain couples TRBV7-2 to TRBJ2-1; D might be TRBD2 (6 bases). The germline gives CDR1 SGHTA, CDR2 FQGNSA. The CDR3 is made up of 15 amino acids. The CDR3, as DNA: TGTGCCAGCAGCCGAGCCCGGGACTCCCACAATGAGCAGTTCTTC. It encodes CASSRARDSHNEQFF. Full variable domain (missing parts from reference TRBV7-2 and TRBJ2-1): GAGVSQSPSNKVTEKGKDVELRCDPISGHTALYWYRQSLGQGLEFLIYFQGNSAPDKSGLPSDRFSAERTGGSVSTLTIQRTQQEDSAVYLCASSRARDSHNEQFFGPGTRLTVL.

This clone was seen a handful of times. J is TRBJ2-7 and V is TRBV10-3; D possibly corresponds to TRBD2 (6 bases). The germline V gene has CDR1 ENHRY and CDR2 SYGVKD. V dropped 5 bases and J dropped 3 bases, with 20 bases sitting between them. There are 16 residues in the CDR3. CDR3 nucleotide sequence: TGTGCCATCAGTCCAGAAGGTCGGGGGTCGTTCTACGAGCAGTACTTC. It encodes CAISPEGRGSFYEQYF.

The chain combines TRBV28 with TRBJ1-1, with TRBD1 matching 8 bases. This CDR3 spans 15 amino acids. The germline V gene encodes CDR1 MDHEN and CDR2 SYDVKM. Trimming cost V 5 bases and J 4 bases; bases outside gene matches: 9. As DNA, the CDR3 is TGTGCCAGCAGTCTCAGACAGGGGTTGGGCACTGAAGCTTTCTTT. As protein: CASSLRQGLGTEAFF.